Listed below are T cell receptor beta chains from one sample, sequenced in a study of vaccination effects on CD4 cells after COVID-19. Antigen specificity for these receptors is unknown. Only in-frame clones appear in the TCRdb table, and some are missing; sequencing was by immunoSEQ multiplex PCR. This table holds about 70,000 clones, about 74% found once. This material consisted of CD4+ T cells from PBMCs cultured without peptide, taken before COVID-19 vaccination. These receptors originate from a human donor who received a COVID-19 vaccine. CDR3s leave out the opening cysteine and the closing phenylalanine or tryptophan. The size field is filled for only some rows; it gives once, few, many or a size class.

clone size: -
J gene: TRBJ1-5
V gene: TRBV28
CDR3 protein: ASRLSRYSNQPQH

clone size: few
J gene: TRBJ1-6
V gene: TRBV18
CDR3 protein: ASSPTGTGGNSPLH

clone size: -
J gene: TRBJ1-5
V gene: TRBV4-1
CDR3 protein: ASSPQDFSNQPQH

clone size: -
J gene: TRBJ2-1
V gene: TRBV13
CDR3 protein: ASSLAGGGEQF

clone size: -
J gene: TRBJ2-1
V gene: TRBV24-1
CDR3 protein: ATSERQGSGLKQF

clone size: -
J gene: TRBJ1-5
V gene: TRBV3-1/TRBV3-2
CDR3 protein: ASTTEGQPQH

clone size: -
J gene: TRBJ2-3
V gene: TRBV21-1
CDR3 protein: ASSKGRGRGRDTQY

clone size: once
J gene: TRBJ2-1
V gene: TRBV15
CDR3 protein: ATSRDRGTPSYNEQF

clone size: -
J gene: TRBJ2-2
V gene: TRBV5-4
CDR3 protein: ASSFQRFANTGELF

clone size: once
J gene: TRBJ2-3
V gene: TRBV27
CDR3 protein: ASSFFQGTDTQY

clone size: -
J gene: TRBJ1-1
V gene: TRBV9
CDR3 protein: ASSPQTDPNTEAF

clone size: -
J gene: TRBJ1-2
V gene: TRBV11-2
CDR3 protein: ASSLNPTNYGYT

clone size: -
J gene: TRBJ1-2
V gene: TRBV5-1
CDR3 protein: ASSPQMTGAGGYT